These 7 T cell receptor beta chains were sequenced from one sample in a study of cytomegalovirus exposure and HLA in healthy donors. TCRdb keeps only in-frame clones here, not all; method: immunoSEQ multiplex PCR. The sample has over 85,000 clones, about nine tenths seen once. The sequenced material came from PBMCs. These receptors all stem from a woman aged 18-35 years in good health and CMV-seronegative.

The chain links TRBV6-5 to TRBJ1-2; 10 bases map to TRBD1. Germline V gives CDR1 MNHEY, CDR2 SVGAGI. This CDR3 has 15 amino acids. V lost 5 bases, J lost 2 bases, and 5 bases stayed unmatched. CDR3: CASSTQGQGNYGYTF. The DNA for the CDR3 is TGTGCCAGCAGTACCCAGGGACAGGGGAACTATGGCTACACCTTC.

This clone appeared a single time. The genes are TRBV7-9 and TRBJ2-7; a weak D match, TRBD2 (6 bases). Trimming removed 2 bases at V and 3 bases at J, with 14 bases between. This CDR3 comprises 15 residues. CDR1 is SEHNR and CDR2 is FQNEAQ in the germline V gene (reference sequence). This chain's CDR3 is CASSLRRGSDYEQYF. DNA for the CDR3: TGTGCCAGCAGCTTAAGGCGGGGCAGCGACTACGAGCAGTACTTC.

On this clone itself: One end of the junction does not line up with germline, which may come from a read error. CDR3 bases: TGTGCTAGCAGCTTAGGTACGGGGGGGCCAGAGACCCAGTACTTC. This gives the protein CASSLGTGGPETQYF. The chain has TRBV7-7 and TRBJ2-5; 8 positions match TRBD2. The germline V gene has CDR1 SSHAT and CDR2 FNYEAQ (reference sequence). The CDR3 is 15 residues long.

The chain is built from TRBV5-8 and TRBJ2-7; D call uncertain. This CDR3 is 12 amino acids long. Trimming took off 8 bases at V and 4 bases at J, with 13 bases between the two ends. Germline CDR1 and CDR2: SGHTS and YDEGEE. The CDR3 here is CASSPAEYEQYF. CDR3 in DNA: TGTGCCAGTTCCCCTGCGGAGTACGAGCAGTACTTC.

This clone was seen once. This chain connects TRBV29-1 to TRBJ1-1; a possible D gene is TRBD1 (6 bases). Trimming removed 6 bases from V and 4 bases from J, with 21 bases in between. CDR3 length: 15 amino acids. From germline, CDR1 is SQVTM and CDR2 ANQGSEA. The CDR3 region is CSVPSGGGERTEAFF. The CDR3 DNA reads as TGCAGCGTCCCCAGTGGAGGGGGGGAACGCACTGAAGCTTTCTTT.

This clone has a single count. The chain couples TRBV29-1 to TRBJ2-1, with 7 nucleotides matching TRBD1. This CDR3 spans 13 amino acids. The germline V gene encodes CDR1 SQVTM and CDR2 ANQGSEA. V was clipped by 7 bases and J by 9 bases; unmatched bases: 12. Here the CDR3 reads CSAADRVKVEQFF. The CDR3, as DNA: TGCAGCGCCGCAGACAGGGTCAAGGTTGAGCAGTTCTTC.

CDR3 sequence reads: CASSLGQGPLEQYF. The DNA for the CDR3 is TGTGCCAGCAGCCTTGGACAGGGCCCGTTGGAGCAGTACTTC. The V gene is TRBV5-4, the J gene TRBJ2-7; 8 nucleotides line up with TRBD1. V shed 4 bases, J shed 7 bases, and the junction held 10 bases outside the gene matches. CDR1 and CDR2 from the germline V gene are SGHNT and YYREEE (reference sequence). The CDR3 covers 14 residues.